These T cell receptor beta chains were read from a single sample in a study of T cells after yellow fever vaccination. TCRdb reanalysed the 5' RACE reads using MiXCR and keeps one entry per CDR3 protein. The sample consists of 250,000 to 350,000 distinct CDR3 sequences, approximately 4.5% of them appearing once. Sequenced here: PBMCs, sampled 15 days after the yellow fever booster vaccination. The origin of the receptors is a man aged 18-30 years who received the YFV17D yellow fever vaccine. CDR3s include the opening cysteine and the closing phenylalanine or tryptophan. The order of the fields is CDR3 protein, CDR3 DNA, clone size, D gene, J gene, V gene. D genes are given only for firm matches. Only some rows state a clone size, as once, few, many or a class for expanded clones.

CDR3 protein: CSARPGTANEKLFF
CDR3 DNA: TGCAGTGCTAGGCCCGGGACAGCTAATGAAAAACTGTTTTTT
clone size: few
D gene: TRBD1
J gene: TRBJ1-4
V gene: TRBV20-1

CDR3 protein: CASSPFSGTSTANVLTF
CDR3 DNA: TGTGCCAGCAGCCCTTTTTCCGGGACAAGTACGGCCAACGTCCTGACTTTC
clone size: many
D gene: NA
J gene: TRBJ2-6
V gene: TRBV7-3

CDR3 protein: CASSQLAGGTDTQYF
CDR3 DNA: TGTGCCAGCAGTCAACTAGCGGGGGGGACAGATACGCAGTATTTT
clone size: many
D gene: TRBD2
J gene: TRBJ2-3
V gene: TRBV9

CDR3 protein: CASSPEVLTGYTF
CDR3 DNA: TGTGCCAGCTCACCAGAGGTCTTAACCGGCTACACCTTC
clone size: few
D gene: NA
J gene: TRBJ1-2
V gene: TRBV18

CDR3 protein: CASSEGMVNTEAFF
CDR3 DNA: TGTGCCAGTAGTGAAGGGATGGTGAACACTGAAGCTTTCTTT
clone size: NA
D gene: NA
J gene: TRBJ1-1
V gene: TRBV19

CDR3 protein: CASSLSSDQPQHF
CDR3 DNA: TGTGCCAGCAGCTTATCCAGCGATCAGCCCCAGCATTTT
clone size: NA
D gene: NA
J gene: TRBJ1-5
V gene: TRBV11-2

CDR3 protein: CASSVDTVGMETQYF
CDR3 DNA: TGTGCCAGCAGCGTAGATACGGTTGGGATGGAGACCCAGTACTTC
clone size: many
D gene: NA
J gene: TRBJ2-5
V gene: TRBV9

CDR3 protein: CASSFEDSSGGQETQYF
CDR3 DNA: TGTGCCAGCAGTTTTGAGGATAGTAGCGGGGGGCAAGAGACCCAGTACTTC
clone size: many
D gene: TRBD2
J gene: TRBJ2-5
V gene: TRBV28

CDR3 protein: CASSTVLGFRQYF
CDR3 DNA: TGTGCCAGCAGTACCGTTTTAGGCTTCCGGCAGTACTTC
clone size: few
D gene: NA
J gene: TRBJ2-7
V gene: TRBV6-6

CDR3 protein: CASSWGTGDVSETQYF
CDR3 DNA: TGCGCCAGCAGCTGGGGGACAGGGGATGTGTCGGAGACCCAGTACTTC
clone size: few
D gene: TRBD1
J gene: TRBJ2-5
V gene: TRBV5-1

CDR3 protein: CASSLPGLGIYGYTF
CDR3 DNA: TGTGCCAGCAGCTTGCCCGGCCTCGGGATCTATGGCTACACCTTC
clone size: NA
D gene: NA
J gene: TRBJ1-2
V gene: TRBV7-8

CDR3 protein: CSVEGVGGGTEAFF
CDR3 DNA: TGCAGCGTTGAAGGTGTCGGTGGGGGAACTGAAGCTTTCTTT
clone size: many
D gene: NA
J gene: TRBJ1-1
V gene: TRBV29-1

CDR3 protein: CSAPILSDTQYF
CDR3 DNA: TGCAGTGCTCCAATTTTATCAGATACGCAGTATTTT
clone size: many
D gene: NA
J gene: TRBJ2-3
V gene: TRBV20-1

CDR3 protein: CASSLRAGDEQFF
CDR3 DNA: TGCGCCAGCAGCCTAAGAGCAGGGGATGAGCAGTTCTTC
clone size: many
D gene: NA
J gene: TRBJ2-1
V gene: TRBV4-3

CDR3 protein: CSARDGESMYNSPLHF
CDR3 DNA: TGCAGTGCTAGAGATGGGGAGTCGATGTATAATTCACCCCTCCACTTT
clone size: many
D gene: NA
J gene: TRBJ1-6
V gene: TRBV20-1

CDR3 protein: CASSLGLVANTEAFF
CDR3 DNA: TGTGCCAGCAGTTTAGGTCTTGTCGCGAACACTGAAGCTTTCTTT
clone size: many
D gene: NA
J gene: TRBJ1-1
V gene: TRBV12-3/TRBV12-4

CDR3 protein: CASSRSGGRGGEQYF
CDR3 DNA: TGTGCCAGCAGTCGCAGCGGGGGCCGAGGCGGCGAGCAGTACTTC
clone size: few
D gene: TRBD2
J gene: TRBJ2-7
V gene: TRBV6-5